This record looks at one TCR beta chain sequence and its context. These data are taken from a study of shared clonotypes between healthy human individuals. CDR1 MNHNS and CDR2 SASEGT come from the germline V gene. This CDR3 comprises 15 residues. Germline trimming cut 1 base from V and 7 bases from J; bases unmatched to any gene: 7. Assay execution took place at the deep level. Clones were read by immunoSEQ multiplex PCR, and TCRdb kept only the in-frame ones, dropping some. The table lists about 2 million clones, over 85% of them singletons, with 0.1% to 0.15% in the top ten. Input material: naive CD4+ T cells sorted from blood. Sample subset: CD45RA+ positively selected. The chain recombines TRBV6-1 with TRBJ1-2; 9 bases line up with TRBD1. This TCR was sampled from a man younger than 35 in good health. The CDR3 loop is CASSEGLWTGAGYTF. The CDR3 nucleotides are TGTGCCAGCAGTGAAGGGTTGTGGACAGGGGCTGGCTACACCTTC.